Included here is one T cell receptor beta chain sequence, with context. Its specificity is unknown. This record belongs to a study of OX40 agonist ivuxolimab in advanced cancers. Across the study: Prior anti-PD-1, anti-PD-L1 or anti-CTLA-4 therapy did not bar entry, and approximately 43% had some. Three individuals attained partial responses, comprising one hepatocellular carcinoma case and two cutaneous melanoma cases. Study-level results: Also showing low normalized T-cell clonal expansion were some of the nonresponders.

Peripheral blood came from all dose cohorts at three timepoints. Only in-frame clones appear in the TCRdb table, and some are missing; sequencing was by immunoSEQ multiplex PCR. The sample lists around 79,000 clones, roughly 86% seen once, with approximately 0.7% in the top ten. Sequencing was performed on CD4+ or CD8+ T cells sorted from blood, taken in a trial of the OX40 agonist ivuxolimab. The receptor was derived from an adult with an advanced solid tumor such as melanoma, head and neck, liver or kidney cancer.

CDR3 amino acids: CASRRDSGNTIYF. The CDR3 region has the DNA TGTGCCAGCAGACGGGACTCTGGAAACACCATATATTTT. This chain joins TRBV9 and TRBJ1-3; D is uncertain. Trimming took off 5 bases at V and 0 bases at J, with 6 bases between the two ends. The CDR3 runs to 13 residues. Germline CDR1 is SGDLS and CDR2 is YYNGEE.